This TCR beta chain was recorded in a study of blood T cell repertoires in COVID-19. Study overall: Acute-phase and convalescent COVID-19 samples originated in the United States, Italy and Spain. Nucleic acid was either cDNA or gDNA, and it came from T cells, B-cell-depleted T cells, or PBMCs.

V shed 0 bases and J shed 0 bases, with 6 bases lying between them. The length of the CDR3 is 15 residues. Germline-derived CDR1 and CDR2 are SGHVS and FNYEAQ. The protocol was immunoSEQ multiplex PCR, while the TCRdb copy is restricted to in-frame clones and leaves out a portion. Of about 200,000 clones detected, 80% to 95% appear once; the ten largest clones hold 0.5% to 0.6%. V usage is TRBV7-6 and J usage is TRBJ1-5; D is unresolved. The sample consisted of peripheral blood. The sequence was collected from a man aged 50 or older with acute or convalescent COVID-19. CDR3 sequence (DNA): TGTGCCAGCAGCTTAGCGATCGGTAGCAATCAGCCCCAGCATTTT. Translation: CASSLAIGSNQPQHF.